The 4 T cell receptor beta chains below were found in one sample sequenced in a study of cytomegalovirus exposure and HLA in healthy donors. Use of 60 Vbeta and 13 Jbeta primers characterized the PCR. Assay: immunoSEQ multiplex PCR; the TCRdb copy retains only in-frame clones and omits some. The sample shows some 120,000 clones, roughly 85% of them seen only once. Sequencing was carried out using PBMCs. These TCRs come from a man between 18 and 35 years old in good health and CMV-seropositive.

The rearrangement joins TRBV27 to TRBJ2-7, with 10 bases identical to TRBD1. The CDR3 extends over 14 amino acids. Germline V gene data show CDR1 as MNHEY and CDR2 as SMNVEV (reference sequence). V shed 6 bases and J 5 bases; nucleotides not matched to a gene: 7. CDR3 coding DNA: TGTGCCAGCAGCACTAGGACAGGGGGGCACGAGCAGTACTTC. Translation: CASSTRTGGHEQYF.

The CDR3 protein is CASRTSGGAYEQYF. In DNA, the CDR3 is TGTGCCAGCAGGACTAGCGGGGGGGCTTACGAGCAGTACTTC. The V and J genes are TRBV2 and TRBJ2-7, with 14 bases matching TRBD2. This CDR3 has 14 residues. The germline CDR1 and CDR2 sequences are SNHLY and FYNNEI. With V trimmed by 6 bases and J by 4 bases, 2 bases remained unmatched.

The chain combines TRBV7-9 with TRBJ1-3; D is unresolved. Trimming stripped 2 bases from V and 4 bases from J, with 6 bases between. This CDR3 comprises 13 residues. Germline V gives CDR1 SEHNR, CDR2 FQNEAQ (reference sequence). DNA of the CDR3: TGTGCCAGCAGCTTATTTGGCGGAAACACCATATATTTT. Protein: CASSLFGGNTIYF.

The chain carries TRBV29-1 and TRBJ1-2; 8 nucleotides match TRBD1. Losses at the gene ends were 3 bases for V and 4 bases for J; bases not matched to a gene: 7. The germline gives CDR1 SQVTM, CDR2 ANQGSEA. This CDR3 is 14 amino acids long. DNA for the CDR3: TGCAGCGTTGACTGGGACAGGTTTGCCTATGGCTACACCTTC. It translates to CSVDWDRFAYGYTF.